A single sample gave rise to the 11 T cell receptor beta chains below, sequenced in a study of prognosis after radiotherapy for stage I lung cancer (dated by TCRdb to about 2021). The sequencing machine was an Illumina HiSeq 3000. The TCR beta CDR3 region was amplified from genomic DNA by two rounds of multiplex PCR. In the first PCR round, primers specific to each TRBV and TRBJ gene were used, and the primer sequences were filed in Chinese patent CN105087789A. Through fastp at Q25 and MiXCR, TCRdb rebuilt clones from the public reads, retaining in-frame beta chains. Entries are consolidated by CDR3 protein sequence, retaining the most common genes and DNA. Across this sample there are tens of thousands of distinct CDR3 sequences, with roughly 44% seen only once. The ten largest clones add up to approximately 34% of the sample. Sequenced material: PBMCs, taken before or after stereotactic body radiation therapy (not recorded which). The receptors here all came from a donor aged 50 or older with non-small cell lung cancer.

This clonotype was counted a single time. Given the absence of the conserved phenylalanine or tryptophan at the CDR3 end, a read error is likely. The gene calls are TRBV4-1 and TRBJ2-3; TRBD2 might be the D (7 bases). The CDR3 runs 18 residues. Germline CDR1 reads MGHRA; CDR2 reads YSYEKL. Trimming removed 2 bases from V and 1 base from J, with 19 bases in between. In DNA, the CDR3 is TGCGCCAGCAGCCAATCCCCCGGGGGCGCGGGAGGCACAGATACGCAGTATCTT. Translation: CASSQSPGGAGGTDTQYL.

This clonotype was counted at least ten times. The V and J genes are TRBV20-1 and TRBJ1-1; D call uncertain. V lost 1 base and J lost 1, with 22 bases in between. CDR1 and CDR2 from the germline V gene are DFQATT and SNEGSKA (reference sequence). CDR3 length: 18 amino acids. CDR3 DNA: TGCAGTGCTAGAGTTCTCGGCTTACGGACGTTTGGGAACACTGAAGCTTTCTTT. It is translated as CSARVLGLRTFGNTEAFF.

This clonotype was counted many times. J is TRBJ1-5 and V is TRBV7-9; a possible D gene is TRBD1 (5 bases). Trimming removed 5 bases at V and 4 bases at J, with 15 bases between. In germline, CDR1 is SEHNR, CDR2 FQNEAQ (reference sequence). There are 15 residues in the CDR3. CDR3 bases: TGTGCCAGCAGCAGAGACTCCGGGGGGAATCAGCCCCAGCATTTT. It codes for CASSRDSGGNQPQHF.

At least ten counts were recorded for this clonotype. This chain joins TRBV20-1 and TRBJ2-3, with TRBD2 identical over 8 bases. The CDR3 has 14 amino acids. The V gene end was trimmed by 3 bases and the J gene end by 0 bases; junction bases not matched to a gene: 2. The germline V gene encodes CDR1 DFQATT and CDR2 SNEGSKA (reference sequence). The CDR3 bases are TGCAGTGCTAGGCCTAGCGGGAGCACAGATACGCAGTATTTT. Its translation: CSARPSGSTDTQYF.

By its share, this clonotype is medium-sized. The chain is built from TRBV6-2 or TRBV6-3 and TRBJ2-7, with a possible D match to TRBD2 (5 bases). This CDR3 has 14 residues. CDR1 is MNHEY and CDR2 is SVGEGT in the germline V gene. Trimming removed 6 bases from V and 4 bases from J, with 16 bases in between. The DNA of the CDR3 is TGTGCCAGCAGCGAAAGCGGTCCGACTTACGAGCAGTACTTC. This gives the protein CASSESGPTYEQYF.

This clonotype was counted at least ten times. V gene TRBV7-2 combines with J gene TRBJ2-5; 12 nucleotides match TRBD2. V shed 5 bases, J shed 4 bases, and the junction held 11 bases outside the gene matches. CDR1 and CDR2 (germline): SGHTA, FQGNSA. This CDR3 region has 17 residues. Written as DNA, the CDR3 is TGTGCCAGCAGCCTCAACCCCGGGACTAGCGGGTCAGAGACCCAGTACTTC. Translating it yields CASSLNPGTSGSETQYF.

This clonotype was observed at least ten times. The V and J genes are TRBV20-1 and TRBJ2-5, with TRBD2 matching over 7 bases. CDR3 length equals 13 residues. The V gene's germline CDR1 is DFQATT and CDR2 SNEGSKA (reference sequence). The trim removed 3 bases at V and 5 bases at J, leaving 6 bases unmatched. CDR3 sequence: CSASALAMETQYF. The CDR3, as DNA: TGCAGTGCTAGTGCACTAGCGATGGAGACCCAGTACTTC.

This clonotype appeared many times. This sequence joins TRBV6-1 and TRBJ1-5; tentative D call: TRBD1 (5 bases). Germline CDR1 and CDR2: MNHNS and SASEGT. This CDR3 is 15 amino acids long. V was shortened by 6 bases and J by 5 bases, with 17 bases between the two germline ends. CDR3 sequence reads: CASSWGPGVHQPQHF. The DNA for the CDR3 is TGTGCCAGCAGCTGGGGCCCCGGGGTTCATCAGCCCCAGCATTTT.

V gene TRBV12-3 or TRBV12-4 combines with J gene TRBJ2-7; D is possibly TRBD1 (5 bases). The CDR3 has 12 residues. The V end lost 5 bases, the J end lost 3 bases, and 8 bases lay between the germline ends. CDR3 sequence: CASSTDSYEQYF. The CDR3 coding sequence is TGTGCCAGCAGTACCGACAGCTACGAGCAGTACTTC.

The chain joins TRBV30 to TRBJ1-5, with a weak D call TRBD1 (5 bases). This CDR3 is built from 12 residues. The germline CDR1 and CDR2 sequences are GTSNPN and SVGIG (reference sequence). V was cut by 5 bases and J by 7 bases, with 12 bases left in between. DNA for the CDR3: TGTGCCTGGGCGGGGACTGGACAGCCCCAGCATTTT. Translated: CAWAGTGQPQHF.

A note on this clonotype: This sequence is one base from a far larger clone and is likely a read error. The CDR3 DNA reads TGTGCCAGCAGTGAATCGCTAGCGGGAGGGAGGGATACGCAGTATTTT. Its translation is CASSESLAGGRDTQYF. The J gene is TRBJ2-3, the V gene TRBV6-2 or TRBV6-3; 12 bases map to TRBD2. V shed 5 bases and J 6 bases; nucleotides not matched to a gene: 9. This CDR3 is built from 16 residues. CDR1 is MNHEY and CDR2 is SVGEGT in the germline V gene.